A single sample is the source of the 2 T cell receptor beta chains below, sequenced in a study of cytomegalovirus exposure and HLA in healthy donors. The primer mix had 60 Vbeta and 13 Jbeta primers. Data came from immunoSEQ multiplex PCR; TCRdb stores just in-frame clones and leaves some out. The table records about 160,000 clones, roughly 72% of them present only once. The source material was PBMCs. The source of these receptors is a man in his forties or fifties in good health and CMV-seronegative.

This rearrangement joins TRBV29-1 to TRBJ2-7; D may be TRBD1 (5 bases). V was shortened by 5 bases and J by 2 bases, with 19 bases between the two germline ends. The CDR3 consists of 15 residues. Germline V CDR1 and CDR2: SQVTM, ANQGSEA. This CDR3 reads CSVLKLKGLAYEQYF. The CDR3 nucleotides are TGCAGCGTTCTCAAATTAAAGGGGCTTGCCTACGAGCAGTACTTC.

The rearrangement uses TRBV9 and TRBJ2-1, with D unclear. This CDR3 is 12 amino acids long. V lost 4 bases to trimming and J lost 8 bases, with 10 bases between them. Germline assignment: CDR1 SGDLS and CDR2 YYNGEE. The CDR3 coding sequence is TGTGCCAGCAGCCCGGAGCTGCATGAGCAGTTCTTC. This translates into CASSPELHEQFF.